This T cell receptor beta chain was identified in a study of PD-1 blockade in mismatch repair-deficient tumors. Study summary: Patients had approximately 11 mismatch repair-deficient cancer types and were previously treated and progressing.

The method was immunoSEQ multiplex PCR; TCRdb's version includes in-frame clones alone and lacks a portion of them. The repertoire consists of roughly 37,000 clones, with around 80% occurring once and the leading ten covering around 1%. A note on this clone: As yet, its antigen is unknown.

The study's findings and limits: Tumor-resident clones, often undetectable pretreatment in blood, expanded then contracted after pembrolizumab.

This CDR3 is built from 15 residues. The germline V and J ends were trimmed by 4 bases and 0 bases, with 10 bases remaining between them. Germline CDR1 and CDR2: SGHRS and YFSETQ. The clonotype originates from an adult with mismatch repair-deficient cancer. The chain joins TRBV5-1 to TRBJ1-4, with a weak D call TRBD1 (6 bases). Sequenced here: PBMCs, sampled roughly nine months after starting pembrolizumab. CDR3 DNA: TGCGCCAGCAGCCCGTGGACAGCAACTAATGAAAAACTGTTTTTT. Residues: CASSPWTATNEKLFF.